A single sample gave rise to the 27 T cell receptor beta chains below, sequenced in a study of CD8+CD57+ T cells in acquired aplastic anemia. The template for TCR beta VDJ and CDR3 sequence profiling was genomic DNA. One entry per CDR3 protein results from TCRdb running MiXCR on the reads. The table records some 160,000 distinct CDR3 sequences, around 43% of them present only once. CD8+CD57+ cell expansion, shown by flow cytometry, had occurred in the patients selected for sequencing. Sequencing was performed on sorted CD4+, CD8+, or CD8+CD57+ T cells (not recorded which) from PBMCs. Receptor source: a human donor with aplastic anemia.

This clonotype came up a few times. V gene TRBV10-3 combines with J gene TRBJ1-5; 7 bases align to TRBD1. Per the germline V gene, CDR1 is ENHRY and CDR2 is SYGVKD. The CDR3 spans 14 residues. V trimming: 4 bases; J trimming: 7 bases; junction bases outside the gene matches: 7. The CDR3 nucleotides are TGTGCCATCAGTGGAACAGGGGACTCGCAGCCCCAGCATTTT. It is translated as CAISGTGDSQPQHF.

Many counts were recorded for this clonotype. The V gene is TRBV24-1, the J gene TRBJ2-1, with D possibly being TRBD1 (5 bases). Trimming left V 5 bases short and J 3 bases short, with 7 bases between. The CDR3 runs to 13 residues. Germline CDR1 reads KGHDR; CDR2 reads SFDVKD. In DNA, the CDR3 is TGTGCCACCAGTGGTACAGGCTACAATGAGCAGTTCTTC. It is translated as CATSGTGYNEQFF.

The V call is TRBV15, the J call TRBJ1-1; 8 bases are shared with TRBD1. CDR1 is LNHNV and CDR2 is YYDKDF in the germline V gene (reference sequence). This CDR3 is 14 amino acids long. V was pared by 5 bases and J by 6 bases, with 8 bases of the junction left unmatched. DNA for the CDR3: TGTGCCACCAGCCTAGGGACAGGCGGAGCTGAAGCTTTCTTT. It codes for CATSLGTGGAEAFF.

This clonotype showed up just a few times. The gene calls are TRBV7-2 and TRBJ2-2, with D uncertain. Trimming took off 0 bases at V and 7 bases at J, with 3 bases between the two ends. The V gene's germline CDR1 is SGHTA and CDR2 FQGNSA. The CDR3 loop spans 12 amino acids. The CDR3 nucleotides are TGTGCCAGCAGCTTAGCGGGCGGGGAGCTGTTTTTT. Its translation: CASSLAGGELFF.

This clonotype appeared many times. This chain uses TRBV29-1 with TRBJ2-1; TRBD1 is a possible D gene (6 bases). Trimming took 5 bases from V and 10 from J, leaving 15 bases between them. Per germline, CDR1 SQVTM and CDR2 ANQGSEA. CDR3 size: 12 residues. This chain's CDR3 is CSVPTGIREQFF. The CDR3 region has the DNA TGCAGCGTTCCTACAGGGATCAGGGAGCAGTTCTTC.

About this clonotype itself: A much larger clone differs by one base, so this may be a read error. V gene TRBV4-1 combines with J gene TRBJ2-5, with TRBD2 matching over 8 bases. The CDR3 sequence is 14 residues long. The germline gives CDR1 MGHRA, CDR2 YSYEKL. The V segment lost 4 bases and the J segment 9 bases; nucleotides outside the gene matches: 10. CDR3 DNA sequence: TGCGCCAGCAGCCCGGGGGGGGGCGGGGAGGCCCAGTACTTC. Translated, it gives CASSPGGGGEAQYF.

V usage is TRBV10-3 and J usage is TRBJ2-1; D gene uncertain. The V and J ends lost 10 bases and 4 bases respectively, with 14 bases between them. Germline CDR1 ENHRY, CDR2 SYGVKD. CDR3 length: 13 residues. CDR3 sequence: CATQSVRYNEQFF. The CDR3 DNA is TGTGCCACTCAGTCCGTAAGGTACAATGAGCAGTTCTTC.

This clonotype was found many times. The CDR3 DNA is TGTGCCAGCAGCTTAGTATCCGGACAGGGGTCCTACGAGCAGTACTTC. Amino acids: CASSLVSGQGSYEQYF. This sequence joins TRBV7-2 and TRBJ2-7; 9 nucleotides line up with TRBD1. V lost 1 base, J lost 1 base, and 5 bases stayed unmatched. The CDR3 is 16 residues long. Germline V gene sequence: CDR1 SGHTA, CDR2 FQGNSA.

In this sample, this clonotype turned up many times. This sequence joins TRBV20-1 and TRBJ2-5; 7 bases line up with TRBD1. Per the germline V gene, CDR1 is DFQATT and CDR2 is SNEGSKA (reference sequence). V lost 5 bases, J lost 5 bases, and 8 bases stayed unmatched. CDR3 length equals 13 residues. CDR3 protein: CSAARQGLETQYF. In DNA form, the CDR3 reads TGCAGTGCTGCCCGACAGGGCTTGGAGACCCAGTACTTC.

The CDR3 reads CASSTGAGIEQYV. The DNA of the CDR3 is TGTGCCAGTAGTACCGGGGCCGGGATCGAGCAGTACGTC. The chain couples TRBV7-8 to TRBJ2-7, with D perhaps given as TRBD1 or TRBD2 (5 bases each). CDR1 and CDR2 from the germline V gene are SGHVS and FQNEAQ. V dropped 9 bases and J dropped 6 bases, with 18 bases sitting between them. The CDR3 consists of 13 residues.

This clonotype was recorded many times. One end of the junction does not line up with germline, which may come from a read error. V gene TRBV29-1 combines with J gene TRBJ1-4; D is possibly TRBD1 (6 bases). The CDR3 is made up of 12 amino acids. Germline values: CDR1 SQVTM, CDR2 ANQGSEA. This CDR3 reads CSVAGVGEKLFF. The CDR3 region has the DNA TGTAGCGTTGCAGGGGTGGGAGAAAAACTGTTTTTT.

V is TRBV20-1 and J is TRBJ2-5, with D perhaps matching TRBD2 (6 bases). Germline V gene sequence: CDR1 DFQATT, CDR2 SNEGSKA (reference sequence). With 0 bases removed from V and 7 bases from J, the gap between germline ends came to 12 bases. The CDR3 totals 13 residues. The CDR3 DNA sequence: TGCAGTGCTAGAGATGGGCGGGGAGGGACCCAGTACTTC. Amino acid sequence: CSARDGRGGTQYF.

CDR3 nucleotides: TGTGCCAGCAGTTTAGGATTAGGGGTTCGTGGCTACACCTTC. Protein product: CASSLGLGVRGYTF. This chain uses TRBV12-3 or TRBV12-4 with TRBJ1-2, with D possibly matching TRBD1 (5 bases). V lost 1 base, J lost 7 bases, and 13 bases lay in between. The CDR3 runs 14 residues.

This clonotype was recorded many times. J is TRBJ1-2 and V is TRBV7-2; TRBD1 aligns across 7 bases. The CDR3 length is 14 residues. V lost 0 bases to trimming and J lost 6 bases; unmatched junction nucleotides: 4. Germline V gene lookup returns CDR1 SGHTA and CDR2 FQGNSA. CDR3 sequence: CASSLARTGNGYTF. CDR3 in DNA: TGTGCCAGCAGCTTAGCGCGGACAGGCAATGGCTACACCTTC. Based on the CDR3 plus reference TRBV7-2 and TRBJ1-2, the full variable domain is GAGVSQSPSNKVTEKGKDVELRCDPISGHTALYWYRQSLGQGLEFLIYFQGNSAPDKSGLPSDRFSAERTGGSVSTLTIQRTQQEDSAVYLCASSLARTGNGYTFGSGTRLTVV.

This clonotype was seen many times. This chain connects TRBV2 to TRBJ1-4; TRBD1 might be the D (5 bases). Trimming left V 7 bases short and J 1 base short, with 10 bases between. This CDR3 has 14 amino acids. CDR1 and CDR2 from the germline V gene are SNHLY and FYNNEI. The chain's CDR3 is CASTAQGTNEKLFF. CDR3 DNA sequence: TGTGCCAGCACCGCTCAGGGAACTAATGAAAAACTGTTTTTT. The full variable domain, in which reference TRBV2 and TRBJ1-4 provide the parts outside the CDR3, is EPEVTQTPSHQVTQMGQEVILRCVPISNHLYFYWYRQILGQKVEFLVSFYNNEISEKSEIFDDQFSVERPDGSNFTLKIRSTKLEDSAMYFCASTAQGTNEKLFFGSGTQLSVL.

The chain links TRBV15 to TRBJ2-4, with D possibly being TRBD2 (5 bases). Trimming cost V 1 base and J 6 bases, with 19 bases left between them. The CDR3 extends over 17 amino acids. In germline, CDR1 is LNHNV, CDR2 YYDKDF (reference sequence). The CDR3 coding sequence is TGTGCCACCAGCAGAGGAGAGCGGAGCCCCGTAGTAAACATTCAGTACTTC. Its translation is CATSRGERSPVVNIQYF.

This clonotype was seen many times. The chain is built from TRBV11-2 and TRBJ2-7; 8 bases agree with TRBD1. The germline V gene encodes CDR1 SGHAT and CDR2 FQNNGV. The CDR3 is 18 amino acids. V was clipped by 2 bases and J by 7 bases; unmatched bases: 19. The CDR3 reads CASSLIRLGGTGVGEQYF. As DNA, the CDR3 is TGTGCCAGCAGCTTAATTCGTTTGGGCGGGACAGGAGTGGGGGAGCAGTACTTC.

The V call is TRBV7-9, the J call TRBJ1-1; weak D call: TRBD1 (6 bases). The germline V gene encodes CDR1 SEHNR and CDR2 FQNEAQ (reference sequence). Trimming removed 0 bases at V and 3 bases at J, with 11 bases between. This CDR3 region has 15 residues. DNA of the CDR3: TGTGCCAGCAGCTTAGCAGGAGGGGGGGACACTGAAGCTTTCTTT. Its translation: CASSLAGGGDTEAFF. Filled out from reference TRBV7-9 and TRBJ1-1, the complete variable domain reads DTGVSQNPRHKITKRGQNVTFRCDPISEHNRLYWYRQTLGQGPEFLTYFQNEAQLEKSRLLSDRFSAERPKGSFSTLEIQRTEQGDSAMYLCASSLAGGGDTEAFFGQGTRLTVV.

This chain uses TRBV20-1 with TRBJ2-7; no firm D call. Trimming left V 7 bases short and J 1 base short, with 11 bases between. Germline CDR1 and CDR2: DFQATT and SNEGSKA (reference sequence). This CDR3 contains 12 residues. The CDR3: CSVKTQSYEQYF. DNA of the CDR3: TGCAGTGTTAAGACACAATCCTACGAGCAGTACTTC.

This clonotype was counted only a few times. Since the CDR3 does not end with the conserved phenylalanine or tryptophan, this likely comes from a read error. V and J are TRBV6-1 and TRBJ1-1, with TRBD1 matching over 7 bases. The ends lost 6 bases at V and 1 base at J; junction bases unmatched: 2. In germline, CDR1 is MNHNS, CDR2 SASEGT. CDR3 length: 13 residues. The CDR3 nucleotides read TGTGCCAGCAGGTGGACAGGGAACACTGAAGCTTTCTTA. Its protein product is CASRWTGNTEAFL.

This clonotype appeared many times. This sequence joins TRBV19 and TRBJ1-4; weak D call: TRBD1 (6 bases). Trimming removed 7 bases from V and 7 bases from J, with 13 bases in between. Per germline, CDR1 LNHDA and CDR2 SQIVND (reference sequence). This CDR3 spans 13 amino acids. The CDR3 bases are TGTGCCAGTACGCGGACAGTTGGTGAAAAACTGTTTTTT. This gives the protein CASTRTVGEKLFF.

The chain is built from TRBV5-1 and TRBJ2-3; D may be TRBD2 (6 bases). CDR3 size: 14 residues. Germline-derived CDR1 and CDR2 are SGHRS and YFSETQ. The V end was cut by 4 bases, the J end by 5 bases, with 14 bases between. The DNA for the CDR3 is TGCGCCAGCAGCCAAGACTTCGGGGGAGATACGCAGTATTTT. Protein sequence: CASSQDFGGDTQYF.

The V call is TRBV3-1, the J call TRBJ2-1; 9 positions match TRBD1. CDR1 is LGHDT, CDR2 YNNKEL, per germline (reference sequence). The CDR3 extends over 16 amino acids. V gave up 2 bases and J gave up 4 bases; unmatched junction bases: 6. This chain's CDR3 is CASSQSGTGLYNEQFF. CDR3 bases: TGTGCCAGCAGCCAATCCGGGACAGGGCTTTACAATGAGCAGTTCTTC.

The chain carries TRBV2 and TRBJ2-3, with 13 bases lining up with TRBD2. The germline V gene has CDR1 SNHLY and CDR2 FYNNEI. With 6 bases clipped from V and 3 bases from J, the junction kept 3 bases outside the gene matches. This CDR3 spans 15 amino acids. For the CDR3, the DNA is TGTGCCAGCAGGAGGACTAGCGGGAGAACAGATACGCAGTATTTT. As protein: CASRRTSGRTDTQYF.

The rearrangement links TRBV24-1 to TRBJ1-4, with D uncertain. This CDR3 has 13 residues. Germline values: CDR1 KGHDR, CDR2 SFDVKD. Trimming left V 3 bases short and J 4 bases short, with 5 bases between. The CDR3 spells CATSDELNEKLFF. In DNA, the CDR3 is TGTGCCACCAGTGATGAGCTTAATGAAAAACTGTTTTTT.

This clonotype was recorded once. V and J are TRBV10-1 and TRBJ2-4; D assignment may be TRBD1 or TRBD2 (6 bases each). Germline CDR1 WNHNN, CDR2 SYGVQD (reference sequence). The CDR3 is 15 amino acids. Trimming cost V 0 bases and J 7 bases, with 13 bases left between them. Here the CDR3 reads CASSESNRAGNIQYF. DNA for the CDR3: TGCGCCAGCAGTGAGTCGAACAGGGCGGGGAACATTCAGTACTTC.

Many counts were recorded for this clonotype. CDR3 amino acids: CSARDLRDTQYF. The CDR3 coding sequence is TGCAGTGCTAGAGATTTGAGGGATACGCAGTATTTT. The rearrangement joins TRBV20-1 to TRBJ2-3; D remains ambiguous. Germline V gene lookup returns CDR1 DFQATT and CDR2 SNEGSKA (reference sequence). The CDR3 extends over 12 amino acids. The V and J ends lost 0 bases and 6 bases respectively, with 7 bases between them.